This TCR beta chain is drawn from a study of beta chain features in type 1 diabetes. The overall study: Regarding age, gender and cell yields, patients proved similar to healthy donors.

This clone was counted a few times. Its antigen is still unknown. Since all of the isolated RNA was reverse transcribed, expressed TCRB transcripts were what got sequenced. This table comes from immunoSEQ multiplex PCR, and its TCRdb copy is limited to in-frame clones, with some not included. Here the sample spans 150,000 to 180,000 clones, 8.1% being singletons. Trimming took 4 bases from V and 2 from J, leaving 13 bases between them. The CDR3 has 14 amino acids. CDR1 and CDR2 from the germline V gene are SGHNT and YYREEE (reference sequence). Study outcomes and limitations: The study notes PCR might favor shorter templates equally in patients and controls.

This receptor was identified in a man aged 18-30 years in good health. Sequenced: central memory CD4+ T cells from blood. The chain is built from TRBV5-4 and TRBJ2-7; maybe TRBD1 (5 bases). The CDR3 nucleotides read TGTGCCAGCAGCCGAGTACAGGAGACCTACGAGCAGTACTTC. Amino acids: CASSRVQETYEQYF.